The TCR beta chain described here comes from a study of T cells in women clearing cervical HPV infection (dated by TCRdb to 2016 to 2018). For context, the study as a whole: The cases were 25 women with histologically confirmed HPV16-related CIN3 or worse, and 2 of those women had invasive cancers. For cases, a median interval of 149 days, with an interquartile range of roughly 80 to 210 days, was observed between lesion detection and blood sampling. Cases had a median age of approximately 32 years compared with more than 37 for controls, and baseline characteristics showed no significant differences between the groups. The controls were fewer than 30 women whose single incident HPV16 infection cleared within 12 months with no development of precancer or cancer. In the parent cohort, about 10,000 women aged 18 or older were enrolled in Guanacaste, Costa Rica, during about 1992 to 1994 and then followed for less than 8 years. Five blinded duplicates per group were added as quality controls, giving 60 or so samples: some 50 participants and roughly ten replicates. Since only a few of the women had HLA typing available, the possibility that HLA type was acting as a confounder could not be ruled out. Case blood was taken at the visit when the lesion was first identified, whereas control blood was taken when infection was no longer detected. This exploratory proof-of-principle case-control study, nested within the Guanacaste HPV Natural History Study in Costa Rica, compared TCR repertoires among women with different cervical HPV16 outcomes. Cases were matched to controls by age within five years and by the year the sample was collected.

Every participant had a single incident cervical HPV16 infection, and women with prevalent HPV16 infections were excluded. Cervical HPV DNA was detected by MY09/MY11 PCR and genotyped by dot-blot hybridization. Roughly 15 mL of heparinized blood were centrifuged, and the buffy coat was split into aliquots, frozen at -30 degrees C, and then kept at -80 degrees C. Genomic DNA was extracted from buffy coat specimens using QIAGEN kits. Study-wide findings and limitations: Random forest classifiers combining richness and V gene abundances distinguished cases from controls with an estimated AUC of more than 0.8. TCR repertoire richness was significantly higher in CIN3+ cases than in controls across sequencing depths, while evenness did not differ. Lower TRBV6-7 relative abundance was observed in cases than in controls (around 0.1% versus 0.15%; Bonferroni P = 0.0008). Because T-cell numbers per sample were unknown, differences in richness could reflect varying T-cell content rather than repertoire biology. Because of the cross-sectional design, the study could not determine whether the associations came before infection or resulted from infection, and neither effector/memory subsets nor HPV-specific T cells were isolated.

TCR beta CDR3 regions were amplified by multiplex PCR using the immunoSEQ assay from an average of around 1.2 ug genomic DNA per sample. Primer bias was corrected in the assay by using a complete synthetic TCR repertoire to establish an amplification baseline. The amplicons were sequenced on the Illumina platform. From the authors' description of their analysis: Sequences were error-corrected by clustering with frequency ratios and a modified nearest-neighbor algorithm and were then analyzed in the immunoSEQ Analyzer with IMGT gene definitions. At each rarefaction depth, TCR richness and evenness were averaged across 20 rarefaction repeats, and samples with fewer sequences than that depth were excluded. Wilcoxon rank sum tests with FDR correction were used to compare V, D and J gene relative abundances between the groups. Blinded duplicates gave an intraclass correlation of more than 90% for TCR richness and an average of about 76% across roughly 69 gene segments. The source is immuneACCESS, and TCRdb retained only in-frame sequences with V and J called. Part of the clones is not carried over; for the studies checked, unresolved V genes explain less than half of this, and the remainder is unexplained. From that table come the V and J calls and clone size; the DNA was used to work out D and trimming. The record for this sample contains about 36,000 clones. The ten top clones hold around 3.5% of the sample.

V is shortened by 5 bases, J by 6 bases, and the region joining them spans 16 bases. Inclusive of the bounding cysteine and phenylalanine, the CDR3 is 15 residues long. Only the CDR3 bases that were read are kept: 36 of them, in frame from base 1. CDR1 and CDR2 (SEHNR, FQNEAQ) derive from the germline V gene (reference sequence). In regard to this clone: No antigen is known for it. Coverage ceases 3 residues before the CDR3 finishes, and the germline J gene fills in the end.

This sequence originates from a woman aged 18-70 years with a cervical HPV16 infection that either progressed to CIN3+ or cleared (not recorded which). The source material was blood buffy coat. The chain links TRBV7-9 with TRBJ1-4; the D region possibly corresponds to TRBD1 (5 bases align). The part of the CDR3 DNA that was read is TGTGCCAGCAGCCAAGTAAACCTGGGGCATGAAAAA. This is translated as CASSQVNLGHEK. The full CDR3 protein reads CASSQVNLGHEKLFF.